The 21 T cell receptor beta chains reported below all come from one sample, sequenced in a study of cytomegalovirus exposure and HLA in healthy donors. Primers: 60 Vbeta forward and 13 Jbeta reverse. Profiling relied on immunoSEQ multiplex PCR, and the TCRdb table lists in-frame clones only, not all of them. The table includes around 53,000 clones, 80% to 85% detected once. The specimen was PBMCs. The receptors were gathered from a man younger than 40 in good health and CMV-seronegative.

The V gene is TRBV5-4, the J gene TRBJ2-5; 7 bases agree with TRBD2. The ends lost 2 bases at V and 5 bases at J; junction bases unmatched: 3. The CDR3 loop spans 13 amino acids. Germline loops: CDR1 SGHNT, CDR2 YYREEE (reference sequence). CDR3 bases: TGTGCCAGCAGCTTAATAGCGGGCGAGACCCAGTACTTC. This encodes CASSLIAGETQYF.

The chain recombines TRBV7-2 with TRBJ2-7; maybe TRBD2 (5 bases). CDR1 and CDR2 from the germline V gene are SGHTA and FQGNSA. This CDR3 comprises 16 residues. V lost 1 base to trimming and J lost 1 base, with 14 bases between them. The DNA for the CDR3 is TGTGCCAGCAGCTTAGTGGGTACGGAGGAGTCCTACGAGCAGTACTTC. It specifies CASSLVGTEESYEQYF.

The chain combines TRBV19 with TRBJ2-1; 13 bases agree with TRBD2. CDR3 length: 20 residues. Germline assignment: CDR1 LNHDA and CDR2 SQIVND (reference sequence). V dropped 3 bases and J dropped 4; count of bases not matched to a gene: 15. The CDR3 region is CASSIRWTSGSRWLYNEQFF. DNA of the CDR3: TGTGCCAGTAGTATTAGGTGGACTAGCGGGAGTAGGTGGTTGTACAATGAGCAGTTCTTC.

This clone was picked up one time. This rearrangement joins TRBV29-1 to TRBJ1-1, with D perhaps matching TRBD1 (5 bases). V lost 4 bases, J lost 0 bases, and 21 bases lay in between. From germline, CDR1 is SQVTM and CDR2 ANQGSEA. The CDR3 length is 17 residues. CDR3 bases: TGCAGCGTTGGAGGTGGTTGGGGGGTTAACCTGAACACTGAAGCTTTCTTT. This gives the protein CSVGGGWGVNLNTEAFF.

In DNA, the CDR3 is TGTGCCAGCAGTTACTCCGGGACAGCCTACGAGCAGTACTTC. Protein product: CASSYSGTAYEQYF. This chain links TRBV6-5 with TRBJ2-7, with 7 bases that match TRBD1. The trim removed 0 bases at V and 2 bases at J, leaving 1 base unmatched. CDR3 size: 14 residues. Germline CDR1 MNHEY, CDR2 SVGAGI.

Worth noting for this clone: One end of the junction fails to match germline, which may point to a read error. V and J are TRBV7-7 and TRBJ1-2; 8 nucleotides agree with TRBD1. CDR1 SSHAT and CDR2 FNYEAQ come from the germline V gene (reference sequence). This CDR3 spans 15 amino acids. The chain's CDR3 is CASSPIQGANYGYTF. The CDR3 bases are TGTGCTAGCAGTCCGATCCAGGGGGCAAACTATGGCTACACCTTC.

The chain carries TRBV4-1 and TRBJ1-6; 7 nucleotides match TRBD1. The J segment lost 1 base and the V segment lost 3 bases, leaving 6 bases of the junction unmatched. Germline V CDR1 and CDR2: MGHRA, YSYEKL. This CDR3 comprises 17 residues. CDR3 nucleotides: TGCGCCAGCAGCCAGGACCGGGACAGTTCCTATAATTCACCCCTCCACTTT. It yields the protein CASSQDRDSSYNSPLHF.

This chain uses TRBV5-1 with TRBJ2-6, with 7 bases identical to TRBD1. V lost 2 bases and J lost 0; bases outside the gene matches: 2. This CDR3 region has 16 residues. Per germline, CDR1 SGHRS and CDR2 YFSETQ. The chain's CDR3 is CASSLGGPSGANVLTF. The CDR3 DNA sequence: TGCGCCAGCAGCTTAGGGGGCCCCTCTGGGGCCAACGTCCTGACTTTC.

CDR3 bases: TGTGCCAGCAGTTTGGGCGGGGGGGCCGGGTATGAGACCCAGTACTTC. It specifies CASSLGGGAGYETQYF. The chain joins TRBV6-5 to TRBJ2-5; 9 nucleotides line up with TRBD2. Per germline, CDR1 MNHEY and CDR2 SVGAGI. The CDR3 is made up of 16 amino acids. V was clipped by 4 bases and J by 5 bases; unmatched bases: 11.

V usage is TRBV5-1 and J usage is TRBJ2-1; D possibly corresponds to TRBD1 (6 bases). The V and J ends lost 4 bases and 4 bases respectively, with 15 bases between them. The CDR3 is 15 amino acids. The germline V gene has CDR1 SGHRS and CDR2 YFSETQ. This CDR3 reads CASSRGQPDYNEQFF. CDR3 nucleotides: TGCGCCAGCAGCCGTGGACAGCCCGATTACAATGAGCAGTTCTTC.

The chain has TRBV10-3 and TRBJ2-2, with unresolved D. V lost 3 bases and J lost 6, with 11 bases in between. From germline, CDR1 is ENHRY and CDR2 SYGVKD. There are 14 residues in the CDR3. CDR3 DNA sequence: TGTGCCATCAGTGAACCCCTAGTCGCCGGGGAGCTGTTTTTT. The encoded protein is CAISEPLVAGELFF.

This chain links TRBV5-1 with TRBJ2-3; D is possibly TRBD2 (5 bases). The CDR3 runs to 16 residues. Per the germline V gene, CDR1 is SGHRS and CDR2 is YFSETQ. V lost 4 bases to trimming and J lost 2 bases, with 17 bases between them. CDR3 in amino acids: CASSDRRRWVTDTQYF. For the CDR3, the DNA is TGCGCCAGCAGCGATCGGAGGCGATGGGTCACAGATACGCAGTATTTT.

This rearrangement joins TRBV27 to TRBJ1-2; 7 bases are shared with TRBD1. Trimming cost V 6 bases and J 4 bases; bases outside gene matches: 5. The CDR3 has 13 amino acids. Germline V CDR1 and CDR2: MNHEY, SMNVEV (reference sequence). The DNA for the CDR3 is TGTGCCAGCAGCGACCGGGACAGCTATGGCTACACCTTC. It translates to CASSDRDSYGYTF.

The gene calls are TRBV28 and TRBJ2-7, with 10 bases that match TRBD2. Unmatched junction bases numbered 5, after V lost 3 bases and J lost 6 bases. The length of the CDR3 is 14 residues. The germline V gene encodes CDR1 MDHEN and CDR2 SYDVKM. The CDR3 DNA follows: TGTGCCAGCAGTTTCAGCGGGGGGGCTGGCGAGCAGTACTTC. It is translated as CASSFSGGAGEQYF.

The V call is TRBV28, the J call TRBJ1-4; 9 bases fit TRBD1. CDR1 and CDR2 (germline): MDHEN, SYDVKM. Trimming took 5 bases from V and 6 from J; bases not matched to a gene: 7. This CDR3 has 15 residues. In DNA, the CDR3 is TGTGCCAGCAGTGCCACCGGGACAGGGCATGAAAAACTGTTTTTT. Translated, it gives CASSATGTGHEKLFF. Full variable domain (remainder filled in from reference TRBV28 and TRBJ1-4): DVKVTQSSRYLVKRTGEKVFLECVQDMDHENMFWYRQDPGLGLRLIYFSYDVKMKEKGDIPEGYSVSREKKERFSLILESASTNQTSMYLCASSATGTGHEKLFFGSGTQLSVL.

The genes are TRBV14 and TRBJ2-3; D perhaps matches TRBD1 (6 bases). Germline V CDR1 and CDR2: SGHDN, FVKESK. V lost 2 bases and J lost 4, with 22 bases in between. The CDR3 extends over 18 amino acids. The CDR3 protein is CASSQKGLVQGRPDTQYF. The CDR3 DNA is TGTGCCAGCAGCCAAAAGGGCTTGGTGCAGGGGCGCCCAGATACGCAGTATTTT.

The chain carries TRBV6-6 and TRBJ1-5, with a tentative D call TRBD1 (5 bases). This CDR3 region has 15 residues. V dropped 6 bases and J dropped 5 bases, with 17 bases sitting between them. Per the germline V gene, CDR1 is MNHNY and CDR2 is SVGAGI (reference sequence). In DNA, the CDR3 is TGTGCCAGCAGGTGGGAGGGGACCCTCTATCAGCCCCAGCATTTT. It specifies CASRWEGTLYQPQHF.

The rearrangement joins TRBV28 to TRBJ1-1; D is uncertain. V was clipped by 10 bases and J by 1 base, with 13 bases between them. CDR1 is MDHEN and CDR2 is SYDVKM in the germline V gene. The CDR3 has 13 residues. CDR3 in amino acids: CATLLRRNTEAFF. The CDR3 nucleotides read TGTGCCACCTTATTACGGAGGAACACTGAAGCTTTCTTT.

J is TRBJ2-7 and V is TRBV6-5; 7 nucleotides align to TRBD1. Trimming at V came to 4 bases and at J to 2 bases, leaving 5 bases not matched to a gene. The CDR3 extends over 14 amino acids. The germline gives CDR1 MNHEY, CDR2 SVGAGI. The CDR3 nucleotides are TGTGCCAGCAGTTGTGATAGGGGGCCCTACGAGCAGTACTTC. The encoded protein is CASSCDRGPYEQYF.

This chain links TRBV5-4 with TRBJ1-1; tentatively, D is TRBD1 (5 bases). CDR1 is SGHNT and CDR2 is YYREEE in the germline V gene (reference sequence). The CDR3 runs 13 residues. Trimming shortened V by 0 bases and J by 4 bases, and 7 bases separated the two germline ends. Written as DNA, the CDR3 is TGTGCCAGCAGCTTGGAAAGGGGCACTGAAGCTTTCTTT. This gives the protein CASSLERGTEAFF.

The chain joins TRBV6-1 to TRBJ1-5; D is undetermined. Germline V gives CDR1 MNHNS, CDR2 SASEGT. The V end was cut by 6 bases, the J end by 5 bases, with 8 bases between. This CDR3 comprises 12 residues. The CDR3 nucleotides read TGTGCCAGCAGCTTCTCCGATCAGCCCCAGCATTTT. This codes for CASSFSDQPQHF.